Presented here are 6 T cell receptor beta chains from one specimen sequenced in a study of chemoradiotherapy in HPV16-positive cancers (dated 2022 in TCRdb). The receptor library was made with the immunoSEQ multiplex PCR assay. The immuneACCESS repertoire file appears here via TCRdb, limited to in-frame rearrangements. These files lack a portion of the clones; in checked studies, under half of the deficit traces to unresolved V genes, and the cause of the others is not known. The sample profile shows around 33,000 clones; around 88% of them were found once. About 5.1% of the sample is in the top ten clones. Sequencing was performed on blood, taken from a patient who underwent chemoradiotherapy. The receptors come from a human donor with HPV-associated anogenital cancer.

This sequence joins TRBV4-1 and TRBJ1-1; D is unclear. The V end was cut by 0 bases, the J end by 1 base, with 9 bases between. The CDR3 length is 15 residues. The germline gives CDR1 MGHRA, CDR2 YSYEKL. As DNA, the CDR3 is TGCGCCAGCAGCCAAGATCTACAGCGGAACACTGAAGCTTTCTTT. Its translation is CASSQDLQRNTEAFF.

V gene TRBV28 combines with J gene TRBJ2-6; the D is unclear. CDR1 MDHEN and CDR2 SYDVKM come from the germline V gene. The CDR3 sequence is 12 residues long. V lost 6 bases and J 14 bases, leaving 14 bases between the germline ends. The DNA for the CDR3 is TGTGCCAGCAGAACCCTCTTTGGGATCCTGACTTTC. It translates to CASRTLFGILTF.

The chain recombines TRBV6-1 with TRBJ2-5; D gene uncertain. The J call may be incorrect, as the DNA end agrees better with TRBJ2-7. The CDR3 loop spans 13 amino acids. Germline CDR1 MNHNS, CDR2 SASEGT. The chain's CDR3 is CASSEGYSYEQYF. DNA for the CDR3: TGTGCCAGCAGTGAAGGTTACTCCTACGAGCAGTACTTC.

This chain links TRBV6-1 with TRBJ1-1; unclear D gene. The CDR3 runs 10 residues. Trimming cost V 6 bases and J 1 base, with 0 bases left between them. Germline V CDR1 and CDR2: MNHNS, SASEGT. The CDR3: CASRNTEAFF. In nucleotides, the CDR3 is TGTGCCAGCAGGAACACTGAAGCTTTCTTT.

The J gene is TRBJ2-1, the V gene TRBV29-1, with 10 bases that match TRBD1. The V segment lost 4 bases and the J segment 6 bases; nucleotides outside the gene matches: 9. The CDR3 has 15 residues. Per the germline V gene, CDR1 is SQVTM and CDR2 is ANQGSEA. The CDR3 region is CSVGNDRGQGNEQFF. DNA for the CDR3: TGCAGCGTTGGAAACGACAGGGGGCAAGGCAATGAGCAGTTCTTC.

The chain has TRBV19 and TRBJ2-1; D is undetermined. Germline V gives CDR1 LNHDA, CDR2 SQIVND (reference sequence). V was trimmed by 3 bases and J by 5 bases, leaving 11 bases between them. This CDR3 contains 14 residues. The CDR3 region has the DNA TGTGCCAGTAGTATCCCTTTCTTCCACAATGAGCAGTTCTTC. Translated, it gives CASSIPFFHNEQFF.